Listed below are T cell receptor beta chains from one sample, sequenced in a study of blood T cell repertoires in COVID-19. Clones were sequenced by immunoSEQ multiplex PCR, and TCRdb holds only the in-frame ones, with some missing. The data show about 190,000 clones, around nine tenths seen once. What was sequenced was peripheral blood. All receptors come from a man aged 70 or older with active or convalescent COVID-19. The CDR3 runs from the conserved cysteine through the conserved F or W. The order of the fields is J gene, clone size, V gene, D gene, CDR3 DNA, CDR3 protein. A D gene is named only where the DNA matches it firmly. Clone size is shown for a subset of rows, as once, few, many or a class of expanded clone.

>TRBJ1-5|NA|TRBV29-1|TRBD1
TGCAGCGTTGCCACTCGGACAGGGCCCAATCAGCCCCAGCATTTT
CSVATRTGPNQPQHF
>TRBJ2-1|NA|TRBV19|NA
TGTGCCAGTAGTATAAGTACAGCTTTCGATGAGCAGTTCTTC
CASSISTAFDEQFF
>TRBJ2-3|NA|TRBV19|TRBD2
TGTGCCAGTAGTATCCGGGGACTAGTCACAGATACGCAGTATTTT
CASSIRGLVTDTQYF
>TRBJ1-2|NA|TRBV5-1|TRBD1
TGCGCCAGCAGCTTGGCCGCTGCAGGGGGCGGAAGTGGCTACACCTTC
CASSLAAAGGGSGYTF
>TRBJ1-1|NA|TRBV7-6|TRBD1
TGTGCCAGCAGCCCATCCACAGGGGAGGCAGCTTTCTTT
CASSPSTGEAAFF
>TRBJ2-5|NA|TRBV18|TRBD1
TGTGCCAGCTCACTTTTTTCCGGGACAGTAGAGACCCAGTACTTC
CASSLFSGTVETQYF
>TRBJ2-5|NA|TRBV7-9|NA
TGTGCCAGCAGCCAACTTGGGGCAGAGACCCAGTACTTC
CASSQLGAETQYF
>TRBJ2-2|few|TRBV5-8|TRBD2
TGTGCCAGCAGCCGTTGGGGGGGACGGGACACCGGGGAGCTGTTTTTT
CASSRWGGRDTGELFF
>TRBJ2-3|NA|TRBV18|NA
TGTGCCAGCTCACCGCTACCGTGGACAGGCACAGATACGCAGTATTTT
CASSPLPWTGTDTQYF
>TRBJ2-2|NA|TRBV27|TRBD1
TGTGCCAGCAGGGACAGGGTGGGCACCGGGGAGCTGTTTTTT
CASRDRVGTGELFF
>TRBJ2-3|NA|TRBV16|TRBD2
TGTGCCAGCAGCCAATCAGGCCTAGCGGGAGTTTCCAAGTCCGACACAGATACGCAGTATTTT
CASSQSGLAGVSKSDTDTQYF
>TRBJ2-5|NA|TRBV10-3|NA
TGTGCCATCAGGGGTAGCGGAAGCCAAGAGACCCAGTACTTC
CAIRGSGSQETQYF
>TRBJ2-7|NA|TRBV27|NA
TGTGCCAGCAGCCTCTCCTACGAGCAGTACTTC
CASSLSYEQYF
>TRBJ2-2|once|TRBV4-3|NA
TGCGCCAGCAGCCAAGAGGGCAGGGCCGCCGGGGAGCTGTTTTTT
CASSQEGRAAGELFF
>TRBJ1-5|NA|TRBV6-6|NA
TGTGCCAGCAGCCGTGACAGACAGCCCCAGCATTTT
CASSRDRQPQHF
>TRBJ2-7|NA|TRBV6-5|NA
TGTGCCAGCCGAACGGTCTCCTACGAGCAGTACTTC
CASRTVSYEQYF
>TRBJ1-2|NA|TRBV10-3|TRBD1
TGTGCCATCAGTGAGCAACAGGGGTATGGCTACACCTTC
CAISEQQGYGYTF
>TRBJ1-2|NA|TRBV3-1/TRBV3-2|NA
TGTGCCAGCAGCTCAGGATTAAACTATGGCTACACCTTC
CASSSGLNYGYTF